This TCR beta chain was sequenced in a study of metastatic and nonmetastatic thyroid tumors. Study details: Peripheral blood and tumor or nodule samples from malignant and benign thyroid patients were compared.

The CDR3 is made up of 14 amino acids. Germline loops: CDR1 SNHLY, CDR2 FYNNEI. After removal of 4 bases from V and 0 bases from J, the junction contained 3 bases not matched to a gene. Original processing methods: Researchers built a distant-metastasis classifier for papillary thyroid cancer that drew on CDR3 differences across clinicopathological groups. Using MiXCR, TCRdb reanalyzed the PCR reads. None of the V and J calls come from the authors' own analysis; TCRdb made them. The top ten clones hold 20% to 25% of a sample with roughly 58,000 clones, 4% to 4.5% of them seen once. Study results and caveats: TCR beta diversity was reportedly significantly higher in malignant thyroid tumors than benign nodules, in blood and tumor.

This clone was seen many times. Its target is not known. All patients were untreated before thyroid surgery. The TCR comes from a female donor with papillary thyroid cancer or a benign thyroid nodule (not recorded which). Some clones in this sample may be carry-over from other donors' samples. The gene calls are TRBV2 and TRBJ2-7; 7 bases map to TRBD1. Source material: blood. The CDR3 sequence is CASSAGDSSYEQYF. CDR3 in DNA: TGTGCCAGCAGTGCAGGGGACAGCTCCTACGAGCAGTACTTC.